Following are 21 T cell receptor beta chains from one sample sequenced in a study of patients and donors after allogeneic stem cell transplantation. From the RT-PCR reads, TCRdb called clonotypes with MiXCR, one entry per CDR3 protein. The repertoire consists of 800,000 to 1,000,000 distinct CDR3 sequences, with more than 15% occurring once and the leading ten covering under 6.5%. The sample comprised blood, either unsorted or a sorted T cell fraction (not recorded which). These receptor sequences come from a human donor who was either an allogeneic HSCT recipient or a stem cell or donor lymphocyte infusion donor (not recorded which). It is not recorded whose cells these are; they may come from a transplant donor.

This rearrangement joins TRBV7-9 to TRBJ1-5; D uncertain. The CDR3 has 14 amino acids. Trimming cost V 1 base and J 5 bases, with 9 bases left between them. CDR1 and CDR2 (germline): SEHNR, FQNEAQ (reference sequence). The CDR3 region is CASSLDGLDQPQHF. The CDR3, as DNA: TGTGCCAGCAGCTTAGACGGGTTGGATCAGCCCCAGCATTTT.

This clonotype turned up a few times. At one of its ends the junction is not consistent with the germline gene, which may arise from a read error. The V call is TRBV30, the J call TRBJ2-6, with TRBD1 as a possible D gene (6 bases). Germline V gene data show CDR1 as GTSNPN and CDR2 as SVGIG (reference sequence). The CDR3 is 14 amino acids. CDR3 sequence: CAWSVPPGANVLTF. CDR3 nucleotides: TGTGCCTGGAGTGTACCTCCAGGGGCGAACGTCCTGACTTTC.

The chain has TRBV27 and TRBJ1-2; D is perhaps TRBD1 (6 bases). This CDR3 is built from 14 residues. Per germline, CDR1 MNHEY and CDR2 SMNVEV (reference sequence). V lost 3 bases, J lost 4 bases, and 12 bases lay in between. CDR3 residues: CASSFDPTGYGYTF. The CDR3 DNA reads as TGTGCCAGCAGTTTTGACCCGACAGGCTATGGCTACACCTTC.

This chain connects TRBV6-2 or TRBV6-3 to TRBJ2-5; D is possibly TRBD1 (6 bases). The CDR3 is 15 amino acids. The germline V and J ends were trimmed by 0 bases and 0 bases, with 8 bases remaining between them. Germline V gene data show CDR1 as MNHEY and CDR2 as SVGEGT. The chain's CDR3 is CASSYSRGYQETQYF. In DNA, the CDR3 is TGTGCCAGCAGTTACTCGAGGGGGTACCAAGAGACCCAGTACTTC.

This clonotype was picked up a small number of times. The gene calls are TRBV24-1 and TRBJ1-1; D is unresolved. Germline V gives CDR1 KGHDR, CDR2 SFDVKD. V gave up 3 bases and J gave up 6 bases, with 13 bases separating them. The CDR3 spans 14 residues. The CDR3 DNA reads TGTGCCACCAGTGATAGTGGCAGAGGCGCTGAAGCTTTCTTT. Its protein is CATSDSGRGAEAFF.

The chain recombines TRBV12-3 or TRBV12-4 with TRBJ1-2; 9 bases fit TRBD1. The trim removed 6 bases at V and 8 bases at J, leaving 10 bases unmatched. The CDR3 sequence is 14 residues long. The CDR3 reads CASSKQGARGGYTF. The CDR3 coding sequence is TGTGCCAGCAGCAAACAGGGGGCGAGGGGCGGCTACACCTTC.

This clonotype was recorded a few times. This rearrangement joins TRBV30 to TRBJ2-7; D ambiguous. Germline V lookup: CDR1 GTSNPN, CDR2 SVGIG (reference sequence). The ends were cut back, 8 bases at V and 1 base at J, with 9 bases in the middle. The CDR3 length is 11 residues. In nucleotides, the CDR3 is TGTGCCGGCAAAGGGTCCTACGAGCAGTACTTC. Its translation: CAGKGSYEQYF.

V usage is TRBV5-1 and J usage is TRBJ2-1; 8 bases align to TRBD2. J gave up 10 bases and V 0 bases, and 3 bases lay outside the gene matches. This CDR3 is built from 13 residues. CDR1 is SGHRS and CDR2 is YFSETQ in the germline V gene. The CDR3 DNA is TGCGCCAGCAGCTTGGAGGCGGGAGGCGAGCAGTTCTTC. Its translation is CASSLEAGGEQFF.

The genes are TRBV2 and TRBJ2-3; 9 nucleotides line up with TRBD2. The V gene's germline CDR1 is SNHLY and CDR2 FYNNEI. J gave up 3 bases and V 7 bases, and 5 bases lay outside the gene matches. There are 14 residues in the CDR3. The CDR3 region has the DNA TGTGCCAGCATAGCGGGAGTTTATACAGATACGCAGTATTTT. Translated: CASIAGVYTDTQYF.

This clonotype occurred a few times. The chain uses TRBV12-3 or TRBV12-4 and TRBJ2-5; 8 nucleotides match TRBD2. The CDR3 has 14 residues. V lost 6 bases, J lost 6 bases, and 9 bases stayed unmatched. Written as DNA, the CDR3 is TGTGCCAGCAGCTCCGGGGGGGGCCTTAAGACCCAGTACTTC. Amino acid sequence: CASSSGGGLKTQYF.

V usage is TRBV4-1 and J usage is TRBJ1-5; D possibly corresponds to TRBD1 (5 bases). CDR3 size: 15 residues. Germline-derived CDR1 and CDR2 are MGHRA and YSYEKL. V gave up 8 bases and J gave up 1 base, with 15 bases separating them. CDR3 DNA sequence: TGCGCCAGCGCTCTTCTAGGGGCCAGCAATCAGCCCCAGCATTTT. It codes for CASALLGASNQPQHF.

This clonotype was counted ten times or more. V is TRBV20-1 and J is TRBJ1-2; perhaps TRBD1 as D (5 bases). V dropped 6 bases and J dropped 6 bases, with 14 bases sitting between them. Germline assignment: CDR1 DFQATT and CDR2 SNEGSKA (reference sequence). CDR3 length: 12 amino acids. Here the CDR3 DNA reads TGCAGTGCGCCCGGGTCGGGGGATGGCTACACCTTC. Protein sequence: CSAPGSGDGYTF.

The rearrangement uses TRBV6-2 or TRBV6-3 and TRBJ1-6; 9 bases align to TRBD1. The germline V gene encodes CDR1 MNHEY and CDR2 SVGEGT. V lost 2 bases to trimming and J lost 8 bases; unmatched junction nucleotides: 4. This CDR3 has 15 amino acids. DNA for the CDR3: TGTGCCAGCAGTTACGACAGGGGGTTGTATTCACCCCTCCACTTT. Protein product: CASSYDRGLYSPLHF.

This clonotype was picked up a small number of times. The rearrangement uses TRBV5-1 and TRBJ2-5; 7 bases are a match to TRBD1. V lost 0 bases to trimming and J lost 3 bases; unmatched junction nucleotides: 5. Germline loops: CDR1 SGHRS, CDR2 YFSETQ. The CDR3 runs to 15 residues. The CDR3 loop reads CASSLAGTGEETQYF. As DNA, the CDR3 is TGCGCCAGCAGCTTGGCGGGTACAGGGGAAGAGACCCAGTACTTC.

The gene calls are TRBV2 and TRBJ2-3; no definite D call. V was shortened by 3 bases and J by 4 bases, with 11 bases between the two germline ends. Per the germline V gene, CDR1 is SNHLY and CDR2 is FYNNEI. The CDR3 sequence is 14 residues long. Written as DNA, the CDR3 is TGTGCCAGCAGTGAGGGTTCTTCGCCAGATACGCAGTATTTT. Protein sequence: CASSEGSSPDTQYF.

This clonotype has more than one count but fewer than ten. This chain uses TRBV6-2 or TRBV6-3 with TRBJ2-7; no definite D call. Germline V lookup: CDR1 MNHEY, CDR2 SVGEGT. Trimming removed 2 bases at V and 2 bases at J, with 7 bases between. The CDR3 is 13 amino acids. CDR3: CASSYGLPYEQYF. The CDR3 region has the DNA TGTGCCAGCAGTTACGGATTGCCCTACGAGCAGTACTTC.

This chain links TRBV4-2 with TRBJ1-6, with D possibly being TRBD1 (5 bases). The CDR3 is 18 amino acids. Looked up from germline, CDR1 is LGHNA and CDR2 is YNFKEQ. The germline V and J ends were trimmed by 0 bases and 5 bases, with 17 bases remaining between them. In DNA, the CDR3 is TGTGCCAGCAGCCAAGACAGGGTAGAGGCATTCGATAATTCACCCCTCCACTTT. Its protein product is CASSQDRVEAFDNSPLHF.

This clonotype was seen more than once but under ten times. The chain employs TRBV12-5 and TRBJ1-1; unclear D gene. Trimming pared 3 bases from V and 7 bases from J, leaving 6 bases between. The length of the CDR3 is 11 residues. Germline V CDR1 and CDR2: LGHNT, FRNRAP. The DNA for the CDR3 is TGTGCTAGTGGTTTCGGGTTTGAAGCTTTCTTT. It is translated as CASGFGFEAFF.

This clonotype occurred many times. V gene TRBV12-3 or TRBV12-4 combines with J gene TRBJ1-1; D may be TRBD1 (6 bases). Trimming took 5 bases from V and 3 from J, leaving 13 bases between them. The CDR3 runs to 14 residues. The CDR3 here is CASSPTGGYTEAFF. The CDR3 nucleotides read TGTGCCAGCAGTCCGACAGGAGGGTACACTGAAGCTTTCTTT.

The chain is built from TRBV9 and TRBJ2-1; TRBD2 aligns across 10 bases. Losses at the gene ends were 7 bases for V and 4 bases for J; bases not matched to a gene: 14. The CDR3 contains 17 residues. Germline values: CDR1 SGDLS, CDR2 YYNGEE. This CDR3 is CASAFSPLAGGYNEQFF. DNA for the CDR3: TGTGCCAGCGCCTTCAGCCCCTTAGCGGGAGGTTACAATGAGCAGTTCTTC.

The chain links TRBV5-1 to TRBJ2-6, with TRBD2 identical over 10 bases. V lost 0 bases, J lost 0 bases, and 3 bases stayed unmatched. Germline loops: CDR1 SGHRS, CDR2 YFSETQ. The CDR3 has 18 amino acids. Here the CDR3 DNA reads TGCGCCAGCAGCTTGGGACTAGCGGGCGGCTCTGGGGCCAACGTCCTGACTTTC. As protein: CASSLGLAGGSGANVLTF. Combining the CDR3 with reference TRBV5-1 and TRBJ2-6 gives the whole variable domain KAGVTQTPRYLIKTRGQQVTLSCSPISGHRSVSWYQQTPGQGLQFLFEYFSETQRNKGNFPGRFSGRQFSNSRSEMNVSTLELGDSALYLCASSLGLAGGSGANVLTFGAGSRLTVL.